One sample yielded the 13 T cell receptor beta chains listed below, sequenced in a study of early T cells in non-severe SARS-CoV-2 infection. Each CDR3 protein gets one entry after TCRdb re-called the 5' RACE reads with MiXCR. The sample consists of 85,000 to 100,000 distinct CDR3 sequences, over 15% of them appearing once. Sequencing was performed on whole blood, taken at baseline. The receptors come from an adult who was a healthcare worker with PCR-confirmed SARS-CoV-2 infection or an uninfected control (not recorded which).

This clonotype was seen a few times. The CDR3 region is CASSPTGYVDAFF. DNA for the CDR3: TGTGCCAGCAGTCCTACAGGGTATGTGGACGCTTTCTTT. This chain joins TRBV27 and TRBJ1-1; TRBD1 might be the D (6 bases). Germline assignment: CDR1 MNHEY and CDR2 SMNVEV (reference sequence). V shed 5 bases and J shed 11 bases, with 18 bases lying between them. CDR3 length: 13 amino acids.

This sequence joins TRBV4-2 and TRBJ1-1; D gene unclear. Germline lookup yields CDR1 LGHNA and CDR2 YNFKEQ. The V and J ends lost 1 base and 6 bases respectively, with 12 bases between them. The CDR3 is 14 residues long. The CDR3 coding sequence is TGTGCCAGCAGCCAAGCCGACCCGGGGTCTGAAGCTTTCTTT. This translates into CASSQADPGSEAFF.

The chain has TRBV19 and TRBJ1-2; the D gene is possibly TRBD1 (5 bases). The CDR3 runs 12 residues. Per the germline V gene, CDR1 is LNHDA and CDR2 is SQIVND (reference sequence). V lost 5 bases and J 4 bases, leaving 8 bases between the germline ends. The CDR3 DNA sequence: TGTGCCAGTAGTCCTGGGACCTATGGCTACACCTTC. It translates to CASSPGTYGYTF.

The chain is built from TRBV10-3 and TRBJ1-2; the D is unclear. Trimming cost V 0 bases and J 4 bases, with 6 bases left between them. CDR3 length: 13 residues. Looked up from germline, CDR1 is ENHRY and CDR2 is SYGVKD. DNA of the CDR3: TGTGCCATCAGTGAGTCCACAGCCTATGGCTACACCTTC. It yields the protein CAISESTAYGYTF.

This clonotype was seen a few times. J is TRBJ2-7 and V is TRBV5-1; maybe TRBD2 (6 bases). This CDR3 has 15 residues. Germline assignment: CDR1 SGHRS and CDR2 YFSETQ. Trimming cost V 0 bases and J 2 bases, with 12 bases left between them. The CDR3 region has the DNA TGCGCCAGCAGCTTGGATAGCGGCACCGCCTACGAGCAGTACTTC. The encoded protein is CASSLDSGTAYEQYF.

This clonotype was found a few times. The chain couples TRBV7-9 to TRBJ2-1; D is uncertain. The ends were cut back, 2 bases at V and 1 base at J, with 6 bases in the middle. CDR1 is SEHNR and CDR2 is FQNEAQ in the germline V gene (reference sequence). The CDR3 spans 14 residues. The chain's CDR3 is CASSLQASYNEQFF. As DNA, the CDR3 is TGTGCCAGCAGCTTACAGGCGTCCTACAATGAGCAGTTCTTC.

The chain uses TRBV7-8 and TRBJ1-2; D not resolved. Trimming took off 5 bases at V and 0 bases at J, with 19 bases between the two ends. Germline CDR1 and CDR2: SGHVS and FQNEAQ. The CDR3 runs 17 residues. CDR3 loop: CASSPVFRALANYGYTF. In DNA form, the CDR3 reads TGTGCCAGCAGCCCCGTCTTCCGGGCCTTAGCTAACTATGGCTACACCTTC.

This clonotype was recorded a few times. This chain uses TRBV4-3 with TRBJ2-4, with D perhaps TRBD2 (5 bases). V was cut by 1 base and J by 0 bases, with 7 bases left in between. CDR1 and CDR2 (germline): LGHNA, YSLEER. This CDR3 region has 15 residues. The CDR3 nucleotides are TGCGCCAGCAGCCAAGTAGCGTTAGCCAAAAACATTCAGTACTTC. Amino acid sequence: CASSQVALAKNIQYF.

V gene TRBV12-3 or TRBV12-4 combines with J gene TRBJ1-1; 7 nucleotides agree with TRBD1. The CDR3 runs 11 residues. The V and J ends lost 7 bases and 7 bases, in that order; junction bases with no gene match: 3. The CDR3 region is CASKGAGEAFF. The CDR3, as DNA: TGTGCCAGCAAGGGGGCTGGTGAAGCTTTCTTT.

The gene calls are TRBV28 and TRBJ2-7, with D perhaps assigned TRBD1 or TRBD2 (5 bases each). This CDR3 is 14 amino acids long. CDR1 and CDR2 (germline): MDHEN, SYDVKM. V dropped 5 bases and J dropped 3 bases, with 14 bases sitting between them. CDR3 sequence: CASSREGSNYEQYF. The DNA for the CDR3 is TGTGCCAGCAGTCGAGAGGGGTCCAACTACGAGCAGTACTTC.

This chain connects TRBV3-1 to TRBJ2-5; tentatively, D is TRBD2 (6 bases). CDR1 is LGHDT and CDR2 is YNNKEL in the germline V gene (reference sequence). This CDR3 comprises 15 residues. Trimming shortened V by 4 bases and J by 2 bases, and 14 bases separated the two germline ends. The CDR3 region has the DNA TGTGCCAGCAGCCCCCCGGGAGAGGGTCAAGAGACCCAGTACTTC. Encoded protein: CASSPPGEGQETQYF.

The chain links TRBV28 to TRBJ2-5; tentatively, D is TRBD1 or TRBD2 (5 bases each). Trimming took 7 bases from V and 0 from J, leaving 6 bases between them. The germline CDR1 and CDR2 sequences are MDHEN and SYDVKM. The CDR3 loop spans 12 amino acids. This chain's CDR3 is CASKGHQETQYF. In DNA form, the CDR3 reads TGTGCCAGCAAGGGACACCAAGAGACCCAGTACTTC.

This clonotype appeared a few times. J is TRBJ2-3 and V is TRBV10-3; 11 positions match TRBD2. CDR3 length equals 15 residues. The germline gives CDR1 ENHRY, CDR2 SYGVKD. Trimming at V came to 6 bases and at J to 2 bases, leaving 4 bases not matched to a gene. The CDR3 reads CAISGLAGTTDTQYF. CDR3 nucleotide sequence: TGTGCCATCAGCGGACTAGCGGGTACCACAGATACGCAGTATTTT.